These 2 T cell receptor beta chains came from one sample sequenced in a study of control samples from healthy donors and cancer patients. The data were produced by immunoSEQ multiplex PCR, yet TCRdb's version contains in-frame clones alone and is incomplete. The table shows 90,000 to 100,000 clones, with roughly 84% occurring only once. The source material was PBMCs. The receptors derive from a man in his sixties or seventies with lung cancer.

V is TRBV25-1 and J is TRBJ1-1; D is perhaps TRBD1 (5 bases). Germline-derived CDR1 and CDR2 are MGHDK and SYGVNS. Trimming cost V 7 bases and J 1 base, with 13 bases left between them. The CDR3 is 14 amino acids. CDR3 sequence reads: CASTHAGGNTEAFF. In nucleotides, the CDR3 is TGTGCCAGCACTCACGCCGGGGGGAACACTGAAGCTTTCTTT. The entire variable domain, with the rest obtained from reference TRBV25-1 and TRBJ1-1, is as follows: EADIYQTPRYLVIGTGKKITLECSQTMGHDKMYWYQQDPGMELHLIHYSYGVNSTEKGDLSSESTVSRIRTEHFPLTLESARPSHTSQYLCASTHAGGNTEAFFGQGTRLTVV.

The J gene is TRBJ1-5, the V gene TRBV24-1; D gene unclear. The ends were cut back, 4 bases at V and 2 bases at J, with 11 bases in the middle. From germline, CDR1 is KGHDR and CDR2 SFDVKD. The CDR3 extends over 15 amino acids. CDR3 coding DNA: TGTGCCACCAGTGACCCACGACAAGGCAATCAGCCCCAGCATTTT. It yields the protein CATSDPRQGNQPQHF.